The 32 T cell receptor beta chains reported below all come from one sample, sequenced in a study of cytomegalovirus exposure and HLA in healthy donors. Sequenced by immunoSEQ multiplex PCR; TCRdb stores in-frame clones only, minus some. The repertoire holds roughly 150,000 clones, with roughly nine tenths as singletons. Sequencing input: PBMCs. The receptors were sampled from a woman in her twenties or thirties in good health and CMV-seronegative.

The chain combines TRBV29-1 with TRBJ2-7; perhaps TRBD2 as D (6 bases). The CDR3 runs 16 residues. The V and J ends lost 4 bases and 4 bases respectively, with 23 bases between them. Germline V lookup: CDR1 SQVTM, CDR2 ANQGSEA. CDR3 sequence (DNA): TGCAGCGTTGCCTGGGGGACTGGCGGGGCAGGTTACGAGCAGTACTTC. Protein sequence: CSVAWGTGGAGYEQYF.

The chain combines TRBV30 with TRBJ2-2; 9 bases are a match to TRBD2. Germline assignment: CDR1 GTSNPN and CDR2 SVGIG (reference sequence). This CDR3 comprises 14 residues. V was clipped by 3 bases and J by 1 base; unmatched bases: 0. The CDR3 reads CAWRTSGNTGELFF. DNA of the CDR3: TGTGCCTGGAGGACTAGCGGGAACACCGGGGAGCTGTTTTTT.

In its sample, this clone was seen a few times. Here the CDR3 reads CASSQEGGSNSPLHF. For the CDR3, the DNA is TGCGCCAGCAGCCAAGAGGGGGGATCAAATTCACCCCTCCACTTT. The chain carries TRBV4-1 and TRBJ1-6; D perhaps matches TRBD1 (5 bases). This CDR3 region has 15 residues. The germline V gene has CDR1 MGHRA and CDR2 YSYEKL. Trimming took 0 bases from V and 7 from J, leaving 10 bases between them.

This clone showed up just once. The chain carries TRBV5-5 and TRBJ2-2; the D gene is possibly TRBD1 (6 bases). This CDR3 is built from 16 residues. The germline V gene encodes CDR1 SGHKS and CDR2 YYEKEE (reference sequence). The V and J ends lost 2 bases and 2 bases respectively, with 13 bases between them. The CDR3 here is CASSLRGSTNTGELFF. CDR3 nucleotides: TGTGCCAGCAGCTTAAGGGGGTCTACTAACACCGGGGAGCTGTTTTTT.

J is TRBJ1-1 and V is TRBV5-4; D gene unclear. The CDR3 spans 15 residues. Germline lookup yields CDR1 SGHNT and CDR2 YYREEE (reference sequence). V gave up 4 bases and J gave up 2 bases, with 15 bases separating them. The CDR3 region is CASSTGNPLNTEAFF. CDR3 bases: TGTGCCAGCAGCACCGGAAATCCACTTAACACTGAAGCTTTCTTT.

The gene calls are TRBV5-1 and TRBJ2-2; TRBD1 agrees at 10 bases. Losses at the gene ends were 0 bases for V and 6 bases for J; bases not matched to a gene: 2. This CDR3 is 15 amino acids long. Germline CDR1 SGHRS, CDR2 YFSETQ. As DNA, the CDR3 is TGCGCCAGCAGCTTGGTGACAGGGGGCTCCGGGGAGCTGTTTTTT. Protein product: CASSLVTGGSGELFF.

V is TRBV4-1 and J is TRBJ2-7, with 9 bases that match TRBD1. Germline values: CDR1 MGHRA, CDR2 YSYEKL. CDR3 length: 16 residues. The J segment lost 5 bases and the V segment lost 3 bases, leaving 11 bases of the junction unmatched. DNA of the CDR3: TGCGCCAGCAGCCATGGCCCTCCGGGACAGGGACACGAGCAGTACTTC. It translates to CASSHGPPGQGHEQYF.

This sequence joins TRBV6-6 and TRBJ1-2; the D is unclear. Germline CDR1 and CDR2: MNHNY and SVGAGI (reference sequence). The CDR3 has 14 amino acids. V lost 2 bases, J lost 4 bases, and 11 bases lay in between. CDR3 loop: CASSYTKDGYGYTF. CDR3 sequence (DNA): TGTGCCAGCAGTTACACTAAGGACGGCTATGGCTACACCTTC.

The CDR3 here is CASSSGTGSGYTF. In nucleotides, the CDR3 is TGTGCCAGCAGCTCAGGGACAGGGTCTGGCTACACCTTC. The chain recombines TRBV5-8 with TRBJ1-2; TRBD1 aligns across 9 bases. The CDR3 extends over 13 amino acids. Germline CDR1 is SGHTS and CDR2 is YDEGEE. Trimming took 3 bases from V and 7 from J; bases not matched to a gene: 4.

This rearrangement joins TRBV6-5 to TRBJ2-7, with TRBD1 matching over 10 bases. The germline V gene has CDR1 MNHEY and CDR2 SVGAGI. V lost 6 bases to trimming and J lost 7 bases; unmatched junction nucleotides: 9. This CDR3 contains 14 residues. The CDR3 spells CASRGQGRSGEQYF. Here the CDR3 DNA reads TGTGCCAGCAGGGGACAGGGGAGATCAGGAGAGCAGTACTTC.

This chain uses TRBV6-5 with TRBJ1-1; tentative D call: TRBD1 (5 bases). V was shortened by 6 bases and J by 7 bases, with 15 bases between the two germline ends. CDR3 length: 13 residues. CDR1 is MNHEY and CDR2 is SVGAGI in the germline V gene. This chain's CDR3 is CASRQVAGGEAFF. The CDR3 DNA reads TGTGCCAGCAGGCAAGTCGCCGGGGGTGAAGCTTTCTTT.

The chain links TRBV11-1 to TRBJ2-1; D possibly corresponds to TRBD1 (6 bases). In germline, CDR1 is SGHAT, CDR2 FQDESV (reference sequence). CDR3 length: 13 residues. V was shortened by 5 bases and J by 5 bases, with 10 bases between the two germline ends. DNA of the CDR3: TGTGCCAGCAGCCCGGACAGAGACAATGAGCAGTTCTTC. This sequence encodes CASSPDRDNEQFF.

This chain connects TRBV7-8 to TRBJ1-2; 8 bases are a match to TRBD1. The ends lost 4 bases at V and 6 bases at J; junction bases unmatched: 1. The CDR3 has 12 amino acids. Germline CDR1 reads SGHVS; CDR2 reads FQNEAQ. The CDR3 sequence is CASSSGGDGYTF. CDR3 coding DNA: TGTGCCAGCAGCTCAGGGGGCGATGGCTACACCTTC.

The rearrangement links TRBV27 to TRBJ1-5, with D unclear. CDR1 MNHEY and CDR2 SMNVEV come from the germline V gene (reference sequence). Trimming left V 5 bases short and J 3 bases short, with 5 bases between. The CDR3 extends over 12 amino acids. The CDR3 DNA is TGTGCCAGCAGTCACATCAATCAGCCCCAGCATTTT. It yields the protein CASSHINQPQHF.

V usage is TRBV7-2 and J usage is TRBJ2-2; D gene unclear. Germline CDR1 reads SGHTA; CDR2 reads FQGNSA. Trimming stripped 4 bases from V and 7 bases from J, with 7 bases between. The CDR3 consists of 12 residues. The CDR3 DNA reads TGTGCCAGCAGCTCCCGCCTCGGGGAGCTGTTTTTT. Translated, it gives CASSSRLGELFF.

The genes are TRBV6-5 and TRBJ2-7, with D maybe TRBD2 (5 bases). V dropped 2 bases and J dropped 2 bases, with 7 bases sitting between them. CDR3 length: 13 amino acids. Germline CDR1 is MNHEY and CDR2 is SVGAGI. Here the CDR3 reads CASSYRETYEQYF. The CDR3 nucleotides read TGTGCCAGCAGTTACAGGGAGACCTACGAGCAGTACTTC.

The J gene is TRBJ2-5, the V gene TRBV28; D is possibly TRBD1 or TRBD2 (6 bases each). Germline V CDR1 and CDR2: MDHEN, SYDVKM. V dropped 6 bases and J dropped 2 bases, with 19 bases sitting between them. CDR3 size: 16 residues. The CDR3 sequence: CASSLQGRIVQETQYF. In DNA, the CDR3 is TGTGCCAGCAGCCTCCAGGGGAGGATTGTGCAAGAGACCCAGTACTTC.

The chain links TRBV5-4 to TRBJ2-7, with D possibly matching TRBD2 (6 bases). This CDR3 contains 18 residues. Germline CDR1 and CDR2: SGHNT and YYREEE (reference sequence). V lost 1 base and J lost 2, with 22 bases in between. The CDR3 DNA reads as TGTGCCAGCAGCTTGTGGGGGGTCCGGACCGGGAGCCCCTACGAGCAGTACTTC. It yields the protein CASSLWGVRTGSPYEQYF.

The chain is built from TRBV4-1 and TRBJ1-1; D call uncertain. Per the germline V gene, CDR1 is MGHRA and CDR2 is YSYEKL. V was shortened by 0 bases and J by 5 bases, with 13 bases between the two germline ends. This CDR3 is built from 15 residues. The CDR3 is CASSQEWAGSTEAFF. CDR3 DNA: TGCGCCAGCAGCCAAGAGTGGGCGGGATCGACTGAAGCTTTCTTT.

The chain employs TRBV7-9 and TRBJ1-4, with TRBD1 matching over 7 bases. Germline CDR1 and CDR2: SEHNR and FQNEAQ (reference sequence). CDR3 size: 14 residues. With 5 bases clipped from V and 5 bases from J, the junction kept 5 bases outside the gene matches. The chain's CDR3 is CASSRDRVNEKLFF. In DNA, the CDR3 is TGTGCCAGCAGCAGAGACAGGGTAAATGAAAAACTGTTTTTT.

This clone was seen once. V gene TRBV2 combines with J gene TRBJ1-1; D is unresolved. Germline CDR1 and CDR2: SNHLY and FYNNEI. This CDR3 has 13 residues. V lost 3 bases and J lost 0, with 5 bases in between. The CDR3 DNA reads TGTGCCAGCAGTGATCTATTGAACACTGAAGCTTTCTTT. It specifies CASSDLLNTEAFF.

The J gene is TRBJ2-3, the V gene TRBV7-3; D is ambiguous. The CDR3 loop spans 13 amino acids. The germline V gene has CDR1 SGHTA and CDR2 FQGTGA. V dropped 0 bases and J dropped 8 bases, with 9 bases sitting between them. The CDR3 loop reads CASSLTSGVTQYF. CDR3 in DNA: TGTGCCAGCAGCTTAACATCTGGCGTTACGCAGTATTTT.

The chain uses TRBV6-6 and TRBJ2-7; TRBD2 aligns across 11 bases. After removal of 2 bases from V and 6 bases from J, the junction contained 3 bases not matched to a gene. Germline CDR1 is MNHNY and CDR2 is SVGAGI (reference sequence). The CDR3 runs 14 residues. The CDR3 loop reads CASSYTGLAGEQYF. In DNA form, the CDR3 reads TGTGCCAGCAGTTACACCGGACTAGCGGGCGAGCAGTACTTC.

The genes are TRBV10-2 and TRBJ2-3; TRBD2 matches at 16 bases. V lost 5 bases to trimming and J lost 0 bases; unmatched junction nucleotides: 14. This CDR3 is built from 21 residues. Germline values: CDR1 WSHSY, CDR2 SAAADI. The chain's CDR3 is CASSSLQPGLAGGRSTDTQYF. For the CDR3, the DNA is TGCGCCAGCAGTTCCCTACAACCGGGACTAGCGGGGGGGCGAAGCACAGATACGCAGTATTTT.

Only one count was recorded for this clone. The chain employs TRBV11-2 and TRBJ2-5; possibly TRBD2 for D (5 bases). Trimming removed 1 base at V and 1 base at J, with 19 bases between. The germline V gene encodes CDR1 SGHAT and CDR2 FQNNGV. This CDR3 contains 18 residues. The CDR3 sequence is CASSLVPVLAQTQETQYF. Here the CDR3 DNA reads TGTGCCAGCAGCTTAGTCCCCGTGTTAGCGCAAACCCAAGAGACCCAGTACTTC.

In DNA, the CDR3 is TGCAGTGCTAGGGACGCCTACGAGCAGTACTTC. This translates into CSARDAYEQYF. The V call is TRBV20-1, the J call TRBJ2-7; D gene ambiguous. The ends were cut back, 3 bases at V and 2 bases at J, with 5 bases in the middle. CDR1 and CDR2 from the germline V gene are DFQATT and SNEGSKA (reference sequence). The CDR3 has 11 amino acids.

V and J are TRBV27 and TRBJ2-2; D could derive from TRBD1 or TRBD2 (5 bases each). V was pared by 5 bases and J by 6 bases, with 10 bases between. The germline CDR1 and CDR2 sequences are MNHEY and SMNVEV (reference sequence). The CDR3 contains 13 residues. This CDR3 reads CASSAWDPGELFF. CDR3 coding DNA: TGTGCCAGCAGTGCCTGGGACCCCGGGGAGCTGTTTTTT.

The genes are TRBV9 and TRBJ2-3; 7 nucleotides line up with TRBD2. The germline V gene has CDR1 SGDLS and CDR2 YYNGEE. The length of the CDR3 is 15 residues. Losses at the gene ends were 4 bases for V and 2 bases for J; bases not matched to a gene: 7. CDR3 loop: CASSRTSFITDTQYF. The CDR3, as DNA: TGTGCCAGCAGCCGGACTAGTTTTATCACAGATACGCAGTATTTT.

This CDR3 reads CASSPGTVLYEQYF. CDR3 in DNA: TGTGCCAGCTCACCCGGGACAGTACTTTACGAGCAGTACTTC. The V call is TRBV18, the J call TRBJ2-7; 7 positions agree with TRBD1. This CDR3 spans 14 amino acids. Germline CDR1 KGHSH, CDR2 LQKENI. V lost 3 bases to trimming and J lost 4 bases; unmatched junction nucleotides: 6.

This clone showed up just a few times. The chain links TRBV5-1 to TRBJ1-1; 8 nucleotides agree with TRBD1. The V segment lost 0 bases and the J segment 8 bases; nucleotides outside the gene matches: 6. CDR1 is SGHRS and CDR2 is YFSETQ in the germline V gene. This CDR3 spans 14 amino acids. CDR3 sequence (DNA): TGCGCCAGCAGCTTGGGGGACAGGCACTCAGAAGCTTTCTTT. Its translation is CASSLGDRHSEAFF.

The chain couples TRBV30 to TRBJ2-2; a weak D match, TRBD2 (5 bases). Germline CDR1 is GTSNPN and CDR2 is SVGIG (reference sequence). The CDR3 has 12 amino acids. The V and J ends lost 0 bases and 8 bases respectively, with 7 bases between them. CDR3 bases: TGTGCCTGGAGTGTACGGGAAGGGGAGCTGTTTTTT. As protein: CAWSVREGELFF.

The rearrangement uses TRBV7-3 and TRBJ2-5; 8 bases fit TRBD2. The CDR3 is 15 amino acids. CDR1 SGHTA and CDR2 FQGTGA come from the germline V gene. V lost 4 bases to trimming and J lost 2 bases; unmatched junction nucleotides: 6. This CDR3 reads CASSSSGGGQETQYF. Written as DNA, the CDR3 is TGTGCCAGCAGCTCCTCTGGCGGGGGGCAAGAGACCCAGTACTTC.